Listed here is a single TCR beta chain. The antigen remains unidentified. The authors ran a second PCR of about 7 to 11 cycles using a sample-barcoded 5' primer and a J-beta primer mix. The authors tagged each cDNA molecule using a template-switch adaptor with 12 random nucleotides. Each CDR3 protein gets one entry after TCRdb re-called the 5' RACE reads with MiXCR. The profile shows approximately 1.5 million distinct CDR3 sequences, roughly 32% of them singletons. Extracted total RNA amounted to at least 5.5 micrograms for each sample. This entry belongs to a study of blood T cells in healthy people across ages. Findings of the study overall: The CMV status of each donor remained undetermined, and this could have confounded shifts in expanded clonotypes.

The CDR3 sequence is 14 residues long. V lost 4 bases, J lost 3 bases, and 2 bases stayed unmatched. The gene calls are TRBV12-3 or TRBV12-4 and TRBJ2-2; TRBD1 matches 7 bases. The sequenced material came from blood. This receptor was obtained from a woman aged 25 to 39 in good health. The CDR3 is CASSSTGYTGELFF. The CDR3 nucleotides are TGTGCCAGCAGTTCGACAGGGTACACCGGGGAGCTGTTTTTT.